Shown below are 21 T cell receptor beta chains from a single sample sequenced in a study of blood T cell repertoires in COVID-19. Using immunoSEQ multiplex PCR, the repertoire was profiled, and TCRdb retains in-frame clones only, with some absent. The sample includes about 240,000 clones, around 89% of them seen just once. Source material: PBMCs or T cells enriched from blood (not recorded which). All receptors derive from a man between 40 and 49 years old who had recovered from COVID-19.

V is TRBV3-1 (or the pseudogene TRBV3-2) and J is TRBJ2-7, with 11 bases fitting TRBD1. V trimming: 1 base; J trimming: 6 bases; junction bases outside the gene matches: 8. Germline V lookup: CDR1 LGHDT, CDR2 YNNKEL (reference sequence). The CDR3 spans 16 residues. The CDR3, as DNA: TGTGCCAGCAGCCAAGCCGGGACAGGGGGGATTCGCGAGCAGTACTTC. Translation gives CASSQAGTGGIREQYF.

This sequence joins TRBV24-1 and TRBJ2-3, with a possible D match to TRBD1 (6 bases). V gave up 5 bases and J gave up 6 bases, with 26 bases separating them. The germline V gene encodes CDR1 KGHDR and CDR2 SFDVKD. This CDR3 has 18 amino acids. This chain's CDR3 is CATSGSAFTGPRGDTQYF. In DNA form, the CDR3 reads TGTGCCACCAGTGGATCCGCCTTTACAGGGCCCCGCGGGGATACGCAGTATTTT.

This clone was observed a handful of times. The chain carries TRBV7-2 and TRBJ2-1; 9 nucleotides agree with TRBD2. V lost 5 bases to trimming and J lost 3 bases; unmatched junction nucleotides: 8. Looked up from germline, CDR1 is SGHTA and CDR2 is FQGNSA. The CDR3 runs to 16 residues. The chain's CDR3 is CASSLLLAGYYNEQFF. As DNA, the CDR3 is TGTGCCAGCAGCCTTCTACTAGCGGGTTACTACAATGAGCAGTTCTTC.

The chain carries TRBV4-1 and TRBJ2-5, with 8 bases lining up with TRBD1. CDR1 is MGHRA, CDR2 YSYEKL, per germline. The CDR3 has 18 residues. V lost 4 bases and J lost 3; bases outside the gene matches: 16. The CDR3 coding sequence is TGCGCCAGCAGCCCCCTCGTTTCTGGGGACAGGATGGAAGAGACCCAGTACTTC. Amino acid sequence: CASSPLVSGDRMEETQYF.

This clone was recorded once. This chain links TRBV6-6 with TRBJ1-2; 7 bases line up with TRBD1. CDR1 is MNHNY and CDR2 is SVGAGI in the germline V gene (reference sequence). There are 12 residues in the CDR3. V shed 5 bases, J shed 8 bases, and the junction held 5 bases outside the gene matches. CDR3 loop: CASSTTGRGYTF. CDR3 sequence (DNA): TGTGCCAGCAGTACGACAGGGCGAGGCTACACCTTC.

The chain has TRBV9 and TRBJ2-2, with 8 bases matching TRBD2. The germline V gene encodes CDR1 SGDLS and CDR2 YYNGEE. Trimming took 3 bases from V and 6 from J; bases not matched to a gene: 7. CDR3 length equals 15 residues. CDR3 DNA sequence: TGTGCCAGCAGCGCGCGGGGGGCCATACCCGGGGAGCTGTTTTTT. Translating gives CASSARGAIPGELFF.

The chain links TRBV3-1 (or the pseudogene TRBV3-2) to TRBJ1-2; D gene unclear. In germline, CDR1 is LGHDT, CDR2 YNNKEL (reference sequence). The CDR3 is 12 residues long. Trimming shortened V by 2 bases and J by 4 bases, and 5 bases separated the two germline ends. The CDR3 bases are TGTGCCAGCAGCCAAAACAGCTATGGCTACACCTTC. This codes for CASSQNSYGYTF.

The J gene is TRBJ1-3, the V gene TRBV29-1, with 7 positions matching TRBD1. With 8 bases clipped from V and 8 bases from J, the junction kept 12 bases outside the gene matches. The CDR3 consists of 13 residues. The germline CDR1 and CDR2 sequences are SQVTM and ANQGSEA. As DNA, the CDR3 is TGCAGCACGTCGGGACAGCTAGGGGACACCATATATTTT. Translated, it gives CSTSGQLGDTIYF.

The chain links TRBV7-9 to TRBJ2-3; TRBD2 matches 10 bases. Unmatched junction bases numbered 11, after V lost 5 bases and J lost 6 bases. CDR3 size: 16 residues. Germline CDR1 is SEHNR and CDR2 is FQNEAQ (reference sequence). The CDR3 protein is CASSPGLAVLLDTQYF. The CDR3 DNA reads TGTGCCAGCAGCCCCGGACTAGCGGTACTCCTGGATACGCAGTATTTT.

The DNA of the CDR3 is TGTGCCAGCCGTTGGAGGGGGCAGGCTGAAAAACTGTTTTTT. Protein product: CASRWRGQAEKLFF. The V call is TRBV6-5, the J call TRBJ1-4; 7 nucleotides match TRBD1. Germline-derived CDR1 and CDR2 are MNHEY and SVGAGI. The junction had 10 bases not matched to a gene; V was cut back by 8 bases and J by 7 bases. The CDR3 sequence is 14 residues long.

In its sample, this clone was seen once. The rearrangement joins TRBV10-1 to TRBJ2-1, with D possibly matching TRBD1 (6 bases). The CDR3 runs 16 residues. Germline CDR1 WNHNN, CDR2 SYGVQD (reference sequence). V was clipped by 3 bases and J by 4 bases, with 16 bases between them. In DNA form, the CDR3 reads TGCGCCAGCAGTGAAGTAGGGGGTCCTTTATACAATGAGCAGTTCTTC. Translating it yields CASSEVGGPLYNEQFF.

The genes are TRBV6-5 and TRBJ2-3; 9 bases match TRBD1. CDR1 is MNHEY and CDR2 is SVGAGI in the germline V gene. This CDR3 spans 16 amino acids. Trimming cost V 2 bases and J 1 base; bases outside gene matches: 4. The CDR3 nucleotides are TGTGCCAGCAGTTACGGACAGGGGCTTCGCACAGATACGCAGTATTTT. Its protein product is CASSYGQGLRTDTQYF.

The chain combines TRBV5-1 with TRBJ2-7; 13 bases match TRBD2. Germline lookup yields CDR1 SGHRS and CDR2 YFSETQ. The CDR3 totals 15 residues. V lost 4 bases to trimming and J lost 1 base; unmatched junction nucleotides: 2. CDR3 DNA sequence: TGCGCCAGCAGCATGGGACTAGCGGGGTCCTACGAGCAGTACTTC. It codes for CASSMGLAGSYEQYF.

V usage is TRBV5-1 and J usage is TRBJ2-3, with D tentatively TRBD1 (6 bases). Germline values: CDR1 SGHRS, CDR2 YFSETQ. V lost 5 bases to trimming and J lost 2 bases, with 15 bases between them. The CDR3 extends over 15 amino acids. The CDR3 region has the DNA TGCGCCAGCAGGGGCGGACAGCTCAACACAGATACGCAGTATTTT. Amino acids: CASRGGQLNTDTQYF.

The chain employs TRBV7-3 and TRBJ2-3, with D unresolved. The CDR3 totals 15 residues. Germline CDR1 reads SGHTA; CDR2 reads FQGTGA. With 0 bases removed from V and 3 bases from J, the gap between germline ends came to 10 bases. The CDR3 loop is CASSLTVSVTDTQYF. In DNA, the CDR3 is TGTGCCAGCAGCTTAACTGTCTCAGTTACAGATACGCAGTATTTT.

This chain connects TRBV11-2 to TRBJ1-1; D unclear. Germline CDR1 and CDR2: SGHAT and FQNNGV. The V gene lost 5 bases and the J gene lost 4 bases, with 17 bases spanning the gap. The CDR3 loop spans 15 amino acids. CDR3 nucleotide sequence: TGTGCCAGCAGCCCTTGGTGGGCCCAAATCACTGAAGCTTTCTTT. It translates to CASSPWWAQITEAFF.

V is TRBV15 and J is TRBJ2-1, with 10 bases that match TRBD2. V lost 7 bases to trimming and J lost 4 bases; unmatched junction nucleotides: 10. Germline assignment: CDR1 LNHNV and CDR2 YYDKDF (reference sequence). This CDR3 is 16 amino acids long. The CDR3 DNA reads as TGTGCCACCACCCAATTCGGGACTAGCGTTTACAATGAGCAGTTCTTC. Translated, it gives CATTQFGTSVYNEQFF.

This chain connects TRBV29-1 to TRBJ1-1; D may be TRBD1 (6 bases). From germline, CDR1 is SQVTM and CDR2 ANQGSEA. The CDR3 contains 14 residues. V gave up 4 bases and J gave up 3 bases, with 15 bases separating them. CDR3 coding DNA: TGCAGCGTTGCTTTTCTGTCAGGGGACACTGAAGCTTTCTTT. Its translation is CSVAFLSGDTEAFF.

V usage is TRBV3-1 (or the pseudogene TRBV3-2) and J usage is TRBJ2-5; a possible D gene is TRBD2 (5 bases). Germline loops: CDR1 LGHDT, CDR2 YNNKEL (reference sequence). The V end was cut by 3 bases, the J end by 2 bases, with 10 bases between. The CDR3 spans 14 residues. For the CDR3, the DNA is TGTGCCAGCAGCCATCGGACGGGGCAAGAGACCCAGTACTTC. Residues: CASSHRTGQETQYF.

V and J are TRBV28 and TRBJ1-3; D remains unclear. V lost 0 bases to trimming and J lost 7 bases, with 7 bases between them. The CDR3 has 13 amino acids. The germline gives CDR1 MDHEN, CDR2 SYDVKM. CDR3 DNA sequence: TGTGCCAGCAGTTTATGGACTGTGAACACCATATATTTT. This gives the protein CASSLWTVNTIYF.

The chain links TRBV2 to TRBJ1-1, with 7 nucleotides matching TRBD1. The V gene's germline CDR1 is SNHLY and CDR2 FYNNEI. CDR3 length equals 14 residues. Unmatched junction bases numbered 3, after V lost 5 bases and J lost 0 bases. The CDR3 bases are TGTGCCAGCAGTCATGGGACAGTGAACACTGAAGCTTTCTTT. This translates into CASSHGTVNTEAFF.